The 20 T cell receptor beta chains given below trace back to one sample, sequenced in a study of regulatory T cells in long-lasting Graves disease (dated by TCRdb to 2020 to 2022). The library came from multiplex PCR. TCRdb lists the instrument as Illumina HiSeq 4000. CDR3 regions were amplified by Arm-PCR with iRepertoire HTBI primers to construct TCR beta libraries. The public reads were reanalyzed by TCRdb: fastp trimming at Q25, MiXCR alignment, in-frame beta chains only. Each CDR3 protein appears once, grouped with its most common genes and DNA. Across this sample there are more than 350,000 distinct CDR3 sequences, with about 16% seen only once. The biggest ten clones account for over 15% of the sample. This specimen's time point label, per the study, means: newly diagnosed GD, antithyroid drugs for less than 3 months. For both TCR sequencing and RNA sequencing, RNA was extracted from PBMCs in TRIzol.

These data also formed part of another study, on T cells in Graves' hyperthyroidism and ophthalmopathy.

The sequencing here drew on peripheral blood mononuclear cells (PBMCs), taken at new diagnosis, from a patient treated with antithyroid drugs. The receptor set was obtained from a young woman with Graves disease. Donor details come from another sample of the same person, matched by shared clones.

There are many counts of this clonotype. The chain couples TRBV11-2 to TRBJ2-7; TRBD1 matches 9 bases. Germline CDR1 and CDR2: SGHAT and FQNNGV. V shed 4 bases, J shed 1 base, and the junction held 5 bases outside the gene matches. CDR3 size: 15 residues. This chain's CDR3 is CASSSTGTGSYEQYF. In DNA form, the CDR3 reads TGTGCCAGCAGCTCTACCGGGACAGGGTCCTACGAGCAGTACTTC.

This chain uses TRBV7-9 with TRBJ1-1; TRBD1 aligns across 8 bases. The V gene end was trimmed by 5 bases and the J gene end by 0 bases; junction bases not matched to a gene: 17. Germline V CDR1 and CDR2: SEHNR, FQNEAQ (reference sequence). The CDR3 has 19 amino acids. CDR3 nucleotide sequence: TGTGCCAGCAGCCATCCCACACTCGGACAGGGCAGGATGAACACTGAAGCTTTCTTT. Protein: CASSHPTLGQGRMNTEAFF.

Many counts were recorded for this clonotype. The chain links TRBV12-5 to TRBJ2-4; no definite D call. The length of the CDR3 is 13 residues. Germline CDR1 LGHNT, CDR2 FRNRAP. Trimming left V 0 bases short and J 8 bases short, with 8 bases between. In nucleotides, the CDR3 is TGTGCTAGTGGTTTGGTTCCCGGGCACATTCAGTACTTC. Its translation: CASGLVPGHIQYF. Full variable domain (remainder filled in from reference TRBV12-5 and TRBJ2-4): DARVTQTPRHKVTEMGQEVTMRCQPILGHNTVFWYRQTMMQGLELLAYFRNRAPLDDSGMPKDRFSAEMPDATLATLKIQPSEPRDSAVYFCASGLVPGHIQYFGAGTRLSVL.

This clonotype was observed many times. Here the CDR3 DNA reads TGTGCCAGCAGCGTCTTGGGGGAGCCAGATACGCAGTATTTT. Amino acid sequence: CASSVLGEPDTQYF. V is TRBV5-8 and J is TRBJ2-3; D possibly uses TRBD1 or TRBD2 (5 bases each). Germline assignment: CDR1 SGHTS and CDR2 YDEGEE. Trimming took off 4 bases at V and 4 bases at J, with 13 bases between the two ends. The CDR3 has 14 residues.

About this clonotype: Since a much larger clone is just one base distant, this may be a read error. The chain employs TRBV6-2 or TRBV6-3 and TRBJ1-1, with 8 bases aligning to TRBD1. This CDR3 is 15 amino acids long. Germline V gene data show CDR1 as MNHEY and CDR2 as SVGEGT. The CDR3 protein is CASNWAGTGPTEALF. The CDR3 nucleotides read TGTGCCAGCAATTGGGCTGGGACAGGCCCCACTGAAGCTCTCTTT.

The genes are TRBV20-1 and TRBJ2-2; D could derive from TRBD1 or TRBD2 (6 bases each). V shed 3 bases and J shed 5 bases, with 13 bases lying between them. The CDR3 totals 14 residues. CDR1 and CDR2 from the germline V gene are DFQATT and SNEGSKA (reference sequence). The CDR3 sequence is CSARGGQRTGELFF. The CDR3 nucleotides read TGCAGTGCTAGGGGAGGACAGCGAACCGGGGAGCTGTTTTTT.

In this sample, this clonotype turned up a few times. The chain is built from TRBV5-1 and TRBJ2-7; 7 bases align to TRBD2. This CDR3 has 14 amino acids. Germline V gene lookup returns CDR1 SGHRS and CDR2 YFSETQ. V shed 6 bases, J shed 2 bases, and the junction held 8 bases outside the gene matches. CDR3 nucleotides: TGCGCCAGCATGGGTTTGGGGGGGACCTACGAGCAGTACTTC. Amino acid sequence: CASMGLGGTYEQYF.

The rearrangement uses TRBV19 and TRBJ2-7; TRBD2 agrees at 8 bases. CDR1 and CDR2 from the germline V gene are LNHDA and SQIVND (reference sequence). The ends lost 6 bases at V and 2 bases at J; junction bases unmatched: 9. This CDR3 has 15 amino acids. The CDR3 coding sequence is TGTGCCAGTAGCGGGAGGGCCCTAGGAACCTACGAGCAGTACTTC. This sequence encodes CASSGRALGTYEQYF.

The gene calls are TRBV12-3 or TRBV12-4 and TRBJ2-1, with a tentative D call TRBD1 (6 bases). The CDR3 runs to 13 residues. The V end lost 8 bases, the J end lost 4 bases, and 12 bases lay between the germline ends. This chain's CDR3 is CASGGGLYNEQFF. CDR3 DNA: TGTGCCAGCGGTGGGGGCTTGTACAATGAGCAGTTCTTC.

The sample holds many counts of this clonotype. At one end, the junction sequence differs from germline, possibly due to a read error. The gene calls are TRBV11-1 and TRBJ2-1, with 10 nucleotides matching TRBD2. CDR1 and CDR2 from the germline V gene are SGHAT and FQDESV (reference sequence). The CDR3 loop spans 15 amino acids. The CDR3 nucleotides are TGTGCCAGCAGCGTAGCGGGAGGATCCTACAATGAGCAGTTCTTC. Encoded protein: CASSVAGGSYNEQFF.

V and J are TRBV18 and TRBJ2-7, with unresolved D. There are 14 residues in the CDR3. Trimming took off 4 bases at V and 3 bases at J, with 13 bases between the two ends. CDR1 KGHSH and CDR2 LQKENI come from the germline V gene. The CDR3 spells CASSREGPGYEQYF. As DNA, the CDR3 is TGTGCCAGCTCACGTGAAGGTCCAGGCTACGAGCAGTACTTC.

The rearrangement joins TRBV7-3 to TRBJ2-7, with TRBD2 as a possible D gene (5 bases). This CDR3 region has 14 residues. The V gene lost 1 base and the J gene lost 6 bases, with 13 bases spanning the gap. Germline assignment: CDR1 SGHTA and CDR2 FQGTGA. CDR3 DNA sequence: TGTGCCAGCAGCTTAAACCCGCAGGCGGGCGAGCAGTACTTC. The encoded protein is CASSLNPQAGEQYF.

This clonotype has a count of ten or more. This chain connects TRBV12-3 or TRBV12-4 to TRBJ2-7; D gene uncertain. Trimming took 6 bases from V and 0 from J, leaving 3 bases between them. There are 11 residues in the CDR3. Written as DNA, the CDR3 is TGTGCCAGCAGCTCCTCCTACGAGCAGTACTTC. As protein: CASSSSYEQYF.

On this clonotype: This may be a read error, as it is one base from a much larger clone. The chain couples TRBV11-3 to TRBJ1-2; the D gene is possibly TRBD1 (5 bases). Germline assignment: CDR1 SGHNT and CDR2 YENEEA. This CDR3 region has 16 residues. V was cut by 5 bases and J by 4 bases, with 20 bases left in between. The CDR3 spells CASSIYRSGNLYGYTF. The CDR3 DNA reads TGTGCCAGCAGCATTTACAGGAGCGGCAATCTCTATGGCTACACCTTC.

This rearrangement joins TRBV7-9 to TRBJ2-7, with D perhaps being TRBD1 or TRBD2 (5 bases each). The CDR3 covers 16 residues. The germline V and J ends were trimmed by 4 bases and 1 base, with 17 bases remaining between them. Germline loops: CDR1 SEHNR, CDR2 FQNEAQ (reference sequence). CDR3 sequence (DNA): TGTGCCAGCAGCTCGAAACTCGGGACCCAGTCCTACGAGCAGTACTTC. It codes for CASSSKLGTQSYEQYF.

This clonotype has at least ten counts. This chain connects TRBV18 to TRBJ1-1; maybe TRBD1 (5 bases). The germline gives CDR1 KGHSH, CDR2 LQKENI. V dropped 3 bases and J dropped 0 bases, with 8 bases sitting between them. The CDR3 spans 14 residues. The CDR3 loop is CASSPRQLNTEAFF. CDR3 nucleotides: TGTGCCAGCTCACCTCGACAGCTGAACACTGAAGCTTTCTTT.

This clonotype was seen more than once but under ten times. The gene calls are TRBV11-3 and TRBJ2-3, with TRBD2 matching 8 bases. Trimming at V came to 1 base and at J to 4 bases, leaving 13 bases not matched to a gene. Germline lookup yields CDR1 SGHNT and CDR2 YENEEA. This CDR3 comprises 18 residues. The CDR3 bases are TGTGCCAGCAGCTTAGTAGCGACTAGCGAGATAAGTGCAGATACGCAGTATTTT. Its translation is CASSLVATSEISADTQYF.

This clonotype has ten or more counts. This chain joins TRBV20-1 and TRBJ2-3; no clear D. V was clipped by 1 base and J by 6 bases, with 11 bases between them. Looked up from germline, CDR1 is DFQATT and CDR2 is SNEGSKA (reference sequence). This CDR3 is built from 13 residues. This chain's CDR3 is CSARVIVGDTQYF. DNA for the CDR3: TGCAGTGCTAGAGTGATTGTGGGGGATACGCAGTATTTT.

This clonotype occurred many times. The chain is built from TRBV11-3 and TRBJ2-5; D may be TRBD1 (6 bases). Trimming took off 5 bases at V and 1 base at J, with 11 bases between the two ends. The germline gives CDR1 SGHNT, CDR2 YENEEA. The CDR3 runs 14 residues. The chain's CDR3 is CASSPGDVQETQYF. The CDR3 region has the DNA TGTGCCAGCAGCCCAGGGGACGTCCAAGAGACCCAGTACTTC.

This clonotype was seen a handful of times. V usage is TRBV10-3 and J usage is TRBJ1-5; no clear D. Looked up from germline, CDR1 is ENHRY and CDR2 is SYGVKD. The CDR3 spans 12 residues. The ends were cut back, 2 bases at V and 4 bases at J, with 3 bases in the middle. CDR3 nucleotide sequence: TGTGCCATCAGTGAGCCAAATCAGCCCCAGCATTTT. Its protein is CAISEPNQPQHF.